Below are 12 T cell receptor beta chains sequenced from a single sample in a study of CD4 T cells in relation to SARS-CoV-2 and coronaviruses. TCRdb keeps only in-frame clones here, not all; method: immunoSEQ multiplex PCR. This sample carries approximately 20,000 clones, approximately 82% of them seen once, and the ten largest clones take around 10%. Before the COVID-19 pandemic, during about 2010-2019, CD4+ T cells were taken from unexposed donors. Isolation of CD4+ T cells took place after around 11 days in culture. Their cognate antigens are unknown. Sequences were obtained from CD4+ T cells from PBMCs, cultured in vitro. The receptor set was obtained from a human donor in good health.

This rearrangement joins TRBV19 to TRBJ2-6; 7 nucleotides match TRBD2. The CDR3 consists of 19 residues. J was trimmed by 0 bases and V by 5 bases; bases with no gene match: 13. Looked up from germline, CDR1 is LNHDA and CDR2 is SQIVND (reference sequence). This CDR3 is CASSGLGYGGNSGANVLTF. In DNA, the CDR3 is TGTGCCAGTAGTGGCTTGGGGTACGGGGGGAACTCTGGGGCCAACGTCCTGACTTTC.

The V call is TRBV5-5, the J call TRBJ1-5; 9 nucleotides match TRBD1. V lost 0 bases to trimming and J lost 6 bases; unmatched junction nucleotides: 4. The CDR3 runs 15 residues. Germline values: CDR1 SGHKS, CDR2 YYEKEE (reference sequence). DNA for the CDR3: TGTGCCAGCAGCTTGGTTGGGACAGGGCTTCAGCCCCAGCATTTT. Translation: CASSLVGTGLQPQHF.

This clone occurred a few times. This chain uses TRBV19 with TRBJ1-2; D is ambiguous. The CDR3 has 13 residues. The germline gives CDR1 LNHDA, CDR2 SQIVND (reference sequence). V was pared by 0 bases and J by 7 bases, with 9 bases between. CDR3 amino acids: CASSIDRHPGYTF. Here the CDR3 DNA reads TGTGCCAGTAGTATAGATAGGCACCCTGGCTACACCTTC.

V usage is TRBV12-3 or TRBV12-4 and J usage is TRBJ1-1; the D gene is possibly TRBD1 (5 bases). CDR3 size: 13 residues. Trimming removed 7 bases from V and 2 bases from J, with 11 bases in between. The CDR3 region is CASTGHGNTEAFF. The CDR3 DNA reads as TGTGCCAGCACTGGACACGGAAACACTGAAGCTTTCTTT.

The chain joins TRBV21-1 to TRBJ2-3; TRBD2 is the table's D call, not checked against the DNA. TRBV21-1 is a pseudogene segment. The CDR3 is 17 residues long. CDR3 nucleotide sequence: TGTGCCAGCAGCAAGAGTCTAGCGATGAGAATTACAGATACGCAGTATTTT. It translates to CASSKSLAMRITDTQYF.

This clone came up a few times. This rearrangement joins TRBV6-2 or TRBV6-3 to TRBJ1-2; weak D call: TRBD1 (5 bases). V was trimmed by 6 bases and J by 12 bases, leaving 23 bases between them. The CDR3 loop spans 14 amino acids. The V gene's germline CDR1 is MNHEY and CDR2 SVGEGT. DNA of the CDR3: TGTGCCAGCAGCCGGGACGCCAGGGAGGCCCTCGACACCTTC. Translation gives CASSRDAREALDTF.

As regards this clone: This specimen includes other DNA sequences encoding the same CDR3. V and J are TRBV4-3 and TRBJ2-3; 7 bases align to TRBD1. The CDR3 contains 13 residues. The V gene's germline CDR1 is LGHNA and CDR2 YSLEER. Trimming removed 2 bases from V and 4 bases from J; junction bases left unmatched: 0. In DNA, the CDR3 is TGCGCCAGCAGCCAACAGGGGGCAGATACGCAGTATTTT. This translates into CASSQQGADTQYF.

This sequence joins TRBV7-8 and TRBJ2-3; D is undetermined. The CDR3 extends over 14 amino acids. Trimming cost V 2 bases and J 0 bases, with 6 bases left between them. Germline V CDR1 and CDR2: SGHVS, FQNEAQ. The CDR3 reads CASSLYPSTDTQYF. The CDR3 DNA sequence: TGTGCCAGCAGCTTATATCCGAGCACAGATACGCAGTATTTT.

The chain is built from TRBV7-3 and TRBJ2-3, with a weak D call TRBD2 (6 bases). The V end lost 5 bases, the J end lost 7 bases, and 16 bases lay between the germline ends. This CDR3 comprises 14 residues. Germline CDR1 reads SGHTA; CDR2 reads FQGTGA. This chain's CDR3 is CASSRGWEENTQYF. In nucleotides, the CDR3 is TGTGCCAGCAGCCGAGGGTGGGAGGAAAATACGCAGTATTTT.

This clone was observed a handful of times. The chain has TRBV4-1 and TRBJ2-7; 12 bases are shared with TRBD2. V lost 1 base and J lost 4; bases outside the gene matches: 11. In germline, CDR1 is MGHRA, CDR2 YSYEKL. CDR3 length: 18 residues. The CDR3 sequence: CASSQGAVTSGREYEQYF. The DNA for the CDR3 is TGCGCCAGCAGCCAAGGAGCTGTGACTAGCGGGAGAGAATACGAGCAGTACTTC.

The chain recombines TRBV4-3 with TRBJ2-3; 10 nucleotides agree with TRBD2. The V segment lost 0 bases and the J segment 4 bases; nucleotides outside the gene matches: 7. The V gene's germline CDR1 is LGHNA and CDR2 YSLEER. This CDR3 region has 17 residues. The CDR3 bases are TGCGCCAGCAGCCAAGATCCCCCCAGCGGGGGGGCAGATACGCAGTATTTT. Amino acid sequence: CASSQDPPSGGADTQYF.

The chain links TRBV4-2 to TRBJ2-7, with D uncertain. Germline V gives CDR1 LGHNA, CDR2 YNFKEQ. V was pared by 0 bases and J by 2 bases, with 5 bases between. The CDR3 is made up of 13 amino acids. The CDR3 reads CASSQDIAYEQYF. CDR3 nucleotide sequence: TGTGCCAGCAGCCAAGATATTGCCTACGAGCAGTACTTC.